These 30 T cell receptor beta chains were all obtained from the same sample, sequenced in a study of T cell clones after liver transplantation. TCRdb's table, derived via immunoSEQ multiplex PCR, lists solely in-frame clones and lacks some. The sample holds roughly 80,000 clones, nearly 85% seen once. The sample here was CD4+ T cells from blood, taken around 45 months after liver transplant. These receptor sequences come from a human patient who received a liver transplant. Certain T cells may be donor cells from the graft.

In this sample, this clone turned up once. The chain carries TRBV6-4 and TRBJ2-3, with D uncertain. The CDR3 runs to 14 residues. The germline gives CDR1 MRHNA, CDR2 SNTAGT. V was pared by 4 bases and J by 4 bases, with 12 bases between. CDR3 amino acids: CASSAHKRPDTQYF. The CDR3 DNA follows: TGTGCCAGCAGTGCCCACAAACGACCAGATACGCAGTATTTT.

The chain links TRBV11-2 to TRBJ1-2; TRBD1 aligns across 7 bases. Germline lookup yields CDR1 SGHAT and CDR2 FQNNGV. The V and J ends lost 4 bases and 8 bases, in that order; junction bases with no gene match: 10. This CDR3 comprises 14 residues. The CDR3 DNA reads TGTGCCAGCAGCTCAAATACAGGGGTAGGGGGCTACACCTTC. As protein: CASSSNTGVGGYTF. Using reference TRBV11-2 and TRBJ1-2 for the parts outside the CDR3, the full variable domain is EAGVAQSPRYKIIEKRQSVAFWCNPISGHATLYWYQQILGQGPKLLIQFQNNGVVDDSQLPKDRFSAERLKGVDSTLKIQPAKLEDSAVYLCASSSNTGVGGYTFGSGTRLTVV.

This clone has only one observation. The V and J genes are TRBV11-2 and TRBJ1-2; D is uncertain. This CDR3 has 16 residues. V shed 5 bases and J shed 6 bases, with 22 bases lying between them. Per germline, CDR1 SGHAT and CDR2 FQNNGV. As DNA, the CDR3 is TGTGCCAGCAGCCAGATGGTAGGCAGCCTTCTCGATGGCTACACCTTC. Amino acid sequence: CASSQMVGSLLDGYTF.

The genes are TRBV18 and TRBJ2-6; a weak D match, TRBD2 (6 bases). The CDR3 totals 18 residues. CDR1 is KGHSH and CDR2 is LQKENI in the germline V gene. The V end lost 4 bases, the J end lost 0 bases, and 16 bases lay between the germline ends. The CDR3 DNA reads TGTGCCAGCTCACAGTTTGGAGGGGCAAACTCTGGGGCCAACGTCCTGACTTTC. This gives the protein CASSQFGGANSGANVLTF.

About this clone: Relative to the germline gene, one junction end is altered; a read error may explain this. V is TRBV18 and J is TRBJ1-1, with D possibly matching TRBD1 (6 bases). Germline CDR1 and CDR2: KGHSH and LQKENI. The CDR3 consists of 12 residues. The CDR3 nucleotides read TGTGCCAGCTCACCGTCGTCACGGGACAAAGATTTT. The encoded protein is CASSPSSRDKDF.

The gene calls are TRBV2 and TRBJ2-5; no firm D call. V was pared by 6 bases and J by 2 bases, with 10 bases between. Germline V lookup: CDR1 SNHLY, CDR2 FYNNEI. The CDR3 has 13 amino acids. The DNA for the CDR3 is TGTGCCAGCAGGCACCCCTATCAAGAGACCCAGTACTTC. Its protein product is CASRHPYQETQYF. Combining the CDR3 with reference TRBV2 and TRBJ2-5 gives the whole variable domain EPEVTQTPSHQVTQMGQEVILRCVPISNHLYFYWYRQILGQKVEFLVSFYNNEISEKSEIFDDQFSVERPDGSNFTLKIRSTKLEDSAMYFCASRHPYQETQYFGPGTRLLVL.

The chain couples TRBV6-5 to TRBJ2-4; D gene ambiguous. Germline lookup yields CDR1 MNHEY and CDR2 SVGAGI. The V end was cut by 5 bases, the J end by 8 bases, with 7 bases between. This CDR3 comprises 11 residues. The CDR3 here is CASSPRDIQYF. In DNA, the CDR3 is TGTGCCAGCAGTCCCCGCGACATTCAGTACTTC.

The chain has TRBV7-2 and TRBJ2-5; possibly TRBD1 or TRBD2 for D (5 bases each). The CDR3 totals 15 residues. The germline V and J ends were trimmed by 1 base and 5 bases, with 14 bases remaining between them. CDR1 is SGHTA and CDR2 is FQGNSA in the germline V gene. DNA of the CDR3: TGTGCCAGCAGCTTAGGGGGGTTCTTATCGGAGACCCAGTACTTC. This gives the protein CASSLGGFLSETQYF.

This sequence joins TRBV25-1 and TRBJ2-7; TRBD2 aligns across 8 bases. This CDR3 is 12 amino acids long. Germline-derived CDR1 and CDR2 are MGHDK and SYGVNS. Trimming at V came to 7 bases and at J to 11 bases, leaving 10 bases not matched to a gene. The CDR3 reads CASTPGRGVKYF. In DNA form, the CDR3 reads TGTGCCAGCACCCCCGGGAGGGGGGTGAAGTACTTC.

J is TRBJ1-5 and V is TRBV19; 9 nucleotides agree with TRBD1. Germline-derived CDR1 and CDR2 are LNHDA and SQIVND (reference sequence). After removal of 4 bases from V and 6 bases from J, the junction contained 1 base not matched to a gene. The length of the CDR3 is 13 residues. The CDR3 nucleotides are TGTGCCAGTAGTAACAGGGGGCCTCAGCCCCAGCATTTT. Encoded protein: CASSNRGPQPQHF.

This rearrangement joins TRBV7-2 to TRBJ1-5; TRBD1 matches 8 bases. The CDR3 extends over 15 amino acids. The V and J ends lost 2 bases and 7 bases, in that order; junction bases with no gene match: 7. Germline-derived CDR1 and CDR2 are SGHTA and FQGNSA. The CDR3 DNA reads TGTGCCAGCAGCTTATCAGGGGGCGCGGGGCAGCCCCAGCATTTT. Its translation: CASSLSGGAGQPQHF.

V and J are TRBV2 and TRBJ1-2, with D perhaps TRBD1 (6 bases). The CDR3 has 12 residues. V dropped 8 bases and J dropped 8 bases, with 15 bases sitting between them. The V gene's germline CDR1 is SNHLY and CDR2 FYNNEI. The CDR3 region is CASLQGLSGYTF. The CDR3 DNA follows: TGTGCCAGCCTACAGGGCCTTAGCGGCTACACCTTC. The full variable domain, completed using reference TRBV2 and TRBJ1-2, is EPEVTQTPSHQVTQMGQEVILRCVPISNHLYFYWYRQILGQKVEFLVSFYNNEISEKSEIFDDQFSVERPDGSNFTLKIRSTKLEDSAMYFCASLQGLSGYTFGSGTRLTVV.

This clone was recorded a few times. The V and J genes are TRBV5-4 and TRBJ2-7; D is undetermined. V dropped 2 bases and J dropped 2 bases, with 11 bases sitting between them. The CDR3 has 14 residues. Germline CDR1 is SGHNT and CDR2 is YYREEE (reference sequence). The CDR3 DNA sequence: TGTGCCAGCAGCTTAGCCGTTGCTCCCTACGAGCAGTACTTC. It yields the protein CASSLAVAPYEQYF.

The V gene is TRBV5-1, the J gene TRBJ1-1; D unclear. Looked up from germline, CDR1 is SGHRS and CDR2 is YFSETQ. This CDR3 region has 14 residues. V shed 1 base and J shed 1 base, with 8 bases lying between them. The DNA for the CDR3 is TGCGCCAGCAGCTTGAAACAGCCGAACACTGAAGCTTTCTTT. This sequence encodes CASSLKQPNTEAFF.

This sequence joins TRBV27 and TRBJ1-4; 8 nucleotides align to TRBD1. This CDR3 has 18 amino acids. The V gene's germline CDR1 is MNHEY and CDR2 SMNVEV (reference sequence). With V trimmed by 3 bases and J by 0 bases, 9 bases remained unmatched. The CDR3 protein is CASSFRGRRGPTNEKLFF. For the CDR3, the DNA is TGTGCCAGCAGTTTCAGGGGGCGCCGAGGACCAACTAATGAAAAACTGTTTTTT.

The V gene is TRBV20-1, the J gene TRBJ2-3, with a weak D call TRBD2 (6 bases). The V end was cut by 5 bases, the J end by 8 bases, with 11 bases between. The CDR3 covers 11 residues. Germline CDR1 DFQATT, CDR2 SNEGSKA (reference sequence). The CDR3 DNA is TGCAGTGCTGTTAGCGGTTTTACGCAGTATTTT. Amino acid sequence: CSAVSGFTQYF.

This clone has a single count. This chain links TRBV7-9 with TRBJ2-3; 7 nucleotides line up with TRBD1. The CDR3 length is 13 residues. The V segment lost 5 bases and the J segment 4 bases; nucleotides outside the gene matches: 3. The V gene's germline CDR1 is SEHNR and CDR2 FQNEAQ (reference sequence). CDR3 sequence (DNA): TGTGCCAGCAGCGACAGGGCGGCAGATACGCAGTATTTT. Its translation: CASSDRAADTQYF. Complete variable domain (other parts from reference TRBV7-9 and TRBJ2-3): DTGVSQNPRHKITKRGQNVTFRCDPISEHNRLYWYRQTLGQGPEFLTYFQNEAQLEKSRLLSDRFSAERPKGSFSTLEIQRTEQGDSAMYLCASSDRAADTQYFGPGTRLTVL.

This clone was seen a handful of times. The gene calls are TRBV2 and TRBJ2-1; 7 nucleotides line up with TRBD1. The CDR3 is 15 residues long. V shed 10 bases, J shed 3 bases, and the junction held 12 bases outside the gene matches. From germline, CDR1 is SNHLY and CDR2 FYNNEI. CDR3: CATPKGATDYNEQFF. The CDR3 bases are TGTGCCACCCCTAAGGGGGCCACCGACTACAATGAGCAGTTCTTC.

The rearrangement joins TRBV6-4 to TRBJ2-2, with D unresolved. The germline V and J ends were trimmed by 2 bases and 8 bases, with 9 bases remaining between them. The V gene's germline CDR1 is MRHNA and CDR2 SNTAGT. This CDR3 comprises 13 residues. CDR3 bases: TGTGCCAGCAGTGACCAACTATGGGGGGAGCTGTTTTTT. Translated: CASSDQLWGELFF.

This clone showed up just a few times. The J gene is TRBJ2-3, the V gene TRBV6-1; D may correspond to TRBD1 or TRBD2 (6 bases each). CDR1 and CDR2 (germline): MNHNS, SASEGT. CDR3 length: 15 amino acids. Trimming removed 6 bases from V and 1 base from J, with 14 bases in between. CDR3 bases: TGTGCCAGCAGGGAGGGGGGCAGGGGCACAGATACGCAGTATTTT. Translation: CASREGGRGTDTQYF.

The chain is built from TRBV5-1 and TRBJ2-7; 7 nucleotides agree with TRBD1. The germline gives CDR1 SGHRS, CDR2 YFSETQ. The V gene end was trimmed by 0 bases and the J gene end by 0 bases; junction bases not matched to a gene: 9. The CDR3 spans 17 residues. In DNA, the CDR3 is TGCGCCAGCAGCTTGGGGACAGGCCTTAGAAGCTCCTACGAGCAGTACTTC. This gives the protein CASSLGTGLRSSYEQYF.

The chain is built from TRBV29-1 and TRBJ2-3, with no clear D. CDR1 is SQVTM, CDR2 ANQGSEA, per germline. Trimming pared 0 bases from V and 1 base from J, leaving 5 bases between. The CDR3 spans 13 residues. CDR3 in amino acids: CSVEDGGTDTQYF. The CDR3 nucleotides read TGCAGCGTTGAAGATGGAGGCACAGATACGCAGTATTTT.

The J gene is TRBJ2-6, the V gene TRBV28; 7 bases line up with TRBD1. The V gene end was trimmed by 7 bases and the J gene end by 2 bases; junction bases not matched to a gene: 14. CDR3 length: 18 amino acids. CDR1 and CDR2 (germline): MDHEN, SYDVKM. CDR3 sequence: CASNQLGQFGTGANVLTF. CDR3 coding DNA: TGTGCCAGCAACCAATTGGGACAGTTTGGCACTGGGGCCAACGTCCTGACTTTC.

In this sample, this clone turned up a few times. V is TRBV5-1 and J is TRBJ2-3; maybe TRBD2 (6 bases). In germline, CDR1 is SGHRS, CDR2 YFSETQ. CDR3 length: 15 residues. V was cut by 4 bases and J by 2 bases, with 14 bases left in between. The DNA for the CDR3 is TGCGCCAGCAGCACCAGGGACTTCAACACAGATACGCAGTATTTT. It encodes CASSTRDFNTDTQYF.

The table lists this clone with a count of one. The CDR3 nucleotides are TGCGCCAGCAGCTTCGGACAGGACCGGGGCGAGCAGTACTTC. Translating it yields CASSFGQDRGEQYF. J is TRBJ2-7 and V is TRBV5-1; 7 positions match TRBD1. V was clipped by 2 bases and J by 6 bases; unmatched bases: 8. Germline CDR1 reads SGHRS; CDR2 reads YFSETQ. The CDR3 contains 14 residues.

The chain is built from TRBV2 and TRBJ1-2, with a weak D call TRBD1 (5 bases). The CDR3 totals 12 residues. Between the trimmed V and J ends, which lost 4 bases and 4 bases, there was a span of 7 bases. The V gene's germline CDR1 is SNHLY and CDR2 FYNNEI. CDR3 nucleotides: TGTGCCAGCAGTGCAGGGTCCTATGGCTACACCTTC. Its protein product is CASSAGSYGYTF. Variable domain in full (rest from reference TRBV2 and TRBJ1-2): EPEVTQTPSHQVTQMGQEVILRCVPISNHLYFYWYRQILGQKVEFLVSFYNNEISEKSEIFDDQFSVERPDGSNFTLKIRSTKLEDSAMYFCASSAGSYGYTFGSGTRLTVV.

The genes are TRBV5-1 and TRBJ2-2; D may be TRBD1 or TRBD2 (7 bases each). Germline CDR1 SGHRS, CDR2 YFSETQ. The germline V and J ends were trimmed by 3 bases and 3 bases, with 12 bases remaining between them. The CDR3 totals 15 residues. The CDR3 region has the DNA TGCGCCAGCAGCTCACAGGGGAGGGACACCGGGGAGCTGTTTTTT. Its translation: CASSSQGRDTGELFF. Combining the CDR3 with reference TRBV5-1 and TRBJ2-2 gives the whole variable domain KAGVTQTPRYLIKTRGQQVTLSCSPISGHRSVSWYQQTPGQGLQFLFEYFSETQRNKGNFPGRFSGRQFSNSRSEMNVSTLELGDSALYLCASSSQGRDTGELFFGEGSRLTVL.

The chain has TRBV5-1 and TRBJ2-7; 10 nucleotides align to TRBD2. V gave up 3 bases and J gave up 4 bases; unmatched junction bases: 13. The CDR3 loop spans 17 amino acids. The germline V gene has CDR1 SGHRS and CDR2 YFSETQ. This CDR3 is CASSSGGGLAVGYEQYF. CDR3 coding DNA: TGCGCCAGCAGCTCGGGGGGTGGACTAGCGGTCGGTTACGAGCAGTACTTC.

The chain uses TRBV10-1 and TRBJ2-3, with D possibly matching TRBD2 (6 bases). The CDR3 runs to 14 residues. Germline CDR1 and CDR2: WNHNN and SYGVQD (reference sequence). V was cut by 5 bases and J by 0 bases, with 9 bases left in between. The CDR3 loop is CASSTGTSTDTQYF. The CDR3 bases are TGCGCCAGCAGTACTGGGACTAGCACAGATACGCAGTATTTT.

The chain uses TRBV5-1 and TRBJ2-6; TRBD1 might be the D (5 bases). There are 21 residues in the CDR3. Germline V gene lookup returns CDR1 SGHRS and CDR2 YFSETQ. V lost 0 bases and J lost 3, with 25 bases in between. The CDR3 here is CASSLAPTLDTPSSGANVLTF. The CDR3 DNA reads as TGCGCCAGCAGCTTGGCTCCTACCTTGGACACCCCCTCTAGTGGGGCCAACGTCCTGACTTTC.